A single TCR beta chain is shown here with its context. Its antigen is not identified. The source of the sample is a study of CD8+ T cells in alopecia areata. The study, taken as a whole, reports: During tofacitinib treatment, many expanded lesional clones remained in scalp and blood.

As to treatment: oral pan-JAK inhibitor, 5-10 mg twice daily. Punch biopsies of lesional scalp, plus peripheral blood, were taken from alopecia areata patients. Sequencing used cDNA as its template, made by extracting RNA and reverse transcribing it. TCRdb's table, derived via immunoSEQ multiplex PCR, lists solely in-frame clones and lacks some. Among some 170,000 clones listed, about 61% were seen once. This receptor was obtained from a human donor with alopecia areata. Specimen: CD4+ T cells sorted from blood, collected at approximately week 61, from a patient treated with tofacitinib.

As DNA, the CDR3 is TGTGCCTGTTCGCTAGCGGGGGGAAACGTACAAGAGACCCAGTACTTC. Its translation: CACSLAGGNVQETQYF. J is TRBJ2-5 and V is TRBV30; 11 nucleotides agree with TRBD2. Per the germline V gene, CDR1 is GTSNPN and CDR2 is SVGIG (reference sequence). V lost 6 bases, J lost 2 bases, and 11 bases stayed unmatched. The CDR3 loop spans 16 amino acids. Filled out from reference TRBV30 and TRBJ2-5, the complete variable domain reads SQTIHQWPATLVQPVGSPLSLECTVEGTSNPNLYWYRQAAGRGLQLLFYSVGIGQISSEVPQNLSASRPQDRQFILSSKKLLLSDSGFYLCACSLAGGNVQETQYFGPGTRLLVL.